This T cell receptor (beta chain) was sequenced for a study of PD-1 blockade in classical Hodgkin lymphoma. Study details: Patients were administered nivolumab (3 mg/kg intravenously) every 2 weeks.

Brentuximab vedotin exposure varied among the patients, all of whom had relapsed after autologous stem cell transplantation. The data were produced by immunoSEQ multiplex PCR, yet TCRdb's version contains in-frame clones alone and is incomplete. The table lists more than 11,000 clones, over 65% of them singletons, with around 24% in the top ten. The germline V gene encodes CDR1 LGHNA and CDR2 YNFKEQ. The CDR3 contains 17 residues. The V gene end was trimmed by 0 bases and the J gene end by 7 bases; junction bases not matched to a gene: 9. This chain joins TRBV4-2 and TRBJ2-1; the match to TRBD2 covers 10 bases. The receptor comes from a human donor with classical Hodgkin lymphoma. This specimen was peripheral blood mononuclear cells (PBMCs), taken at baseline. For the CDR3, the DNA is TGTGCCAGCAGCCAAGATGGGTCGAGCGGGGGGGCGAATGAGCAGTTCTTC. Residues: CASSQDGSSGGANEQFF.